The next 21 T cell receptor beta chains were all read from a single sample in a study of T-cell memory formation after mild COVID-19. TCRdb analysed the 5' RACE reads with MiXCR anew, one entry per CDR3 protein. The sample consists of hundreds of thousands of distinct CDR3 sequences, around 15% of them appearing once. Sequences were obtained from PBMCs or a T cell subset sorted from them (not recorded which). These receptors were obtained from a young man who had mild COVID-19 (a few samples of this study predate the infection). Cell type and time point are not known.

This clonotype was observed at least ten times. This sequence joins TRBV29-1 and TRBJ2-5; possibly TRBD1 for D (5 bases). Trimming cost V 4 bases and J 4 bases, with 10 bases left between them. The CDR3 consists of 12 residues. Germline values: CDR1 SQVTM, CDR2 ANQGSEA. The CDR3: CSVGTSGETQYF. In nucleotides, the CDR3 is TGCAGCGTTGGGACATCGGGAGAGACCCAGTACTTC.

This clonotype was counted many times. The genes are TRBV12-3 or TRBV12-4 and TRBJ2-2; perhaps TRBD2 as D (7 bases). CDR3 length: 15 amino acids. Trimming shortened V by 3 bases and J by 3 bases, and 11 bases separated the two germline ends. The CDR3 DNA follows: TGTGCCAGCAGTTTTGGGGGGGCCCACACCGGGGAGCTGTTTTTT. This sequence encodes CASSFGGAHTGELFF.

The chain joins TRBV6-1 to TRBJ1-6; D is uncertain. The CDR3 is 15 amino acids. The V gene's germline CDR1 is MNHNS and CDR2 SASEGT. V lost 3 bases to trimming and J lost 2 bases, with 8 bases between them. CDR3 nucleotide sequence: TGTGCCAGCAGTGACGGACTGACCTATAATTCACCCCTCCACTTT. Its translation is CASSDGLTYNSPLHF.

In its sample, this clonotype was seen a few times. This rearrangement joins TRBV4-2 to TRBJ1-1; D is uncertain. Germline V gives CDR1 LGHNA, CDR2 YNFKEQ. This CDR3 has 11 amino acids. The germline V and J ends were trimmed by 3 bases and 10 bases, with 9 bases remaining between them. The CDR3 protein is CASSHEEGAFF. DNA for the CDR3: TGTGCCAGCAGCCACGAGGAGGGAGCTTTCTTT.

V is TRBV6-6 and J is TRBJ1-1; no reliable D call. CDR3 length: 15 amino acids. V was pared by 0 bases and J by 0 bases, with 8 bases between. Germline V gene sequence: CDR1 MNHNY, CDR2 SVGAGI (reference sequence). CDR3 protein: CASSYSAGVNTEAFF. CDR3 nucleotide sequence: TGTGCCAGCAGTTACTCGGCCGGGGTGAACACTGAAGCTTTCTTT.

The rearrangement uses TRBV5-1 and TRBJ2-1; TRBD1 or TRBD2 may be the D gene (5 bases each). The CDR3 consists of 16 residues. The germline CDR1 and CDR2 sequences are SGHRS and YFSETQ. V was trimmed by 6 bases and J by 4 bases, leaving 20 bases between them. CDR3 region: CASTPRGDGHYNEQFF. In DNA form, the CDR3 reads TGCGCCAGCACGCCTCGGGGAGACGGACATTACAATGAGCAGTTCTTC.

This clonotype has just a few counts. This chain connects TRBV29-1 to TRBJ1-2, with D perhaps matching TRBD1 (5 bases). The CDR3 contains 13 residues. Trimming took off 6 bases at V and 6 bases at J, with 17 bases between the two ends. Germline values: CDR1 SQVTM, CDR2 ANQGSEA. CDR3 nucleotides: TGCAGCGTCCGCGAGGGACCCGGTGATGGCTACACCTTC. Translating gives CSVREGPGDGYTF.

This chain connects TRBV5-1 to TRBJ2-3; D not resolved. The CDR3 has 13 amino acids. V was cut by 0 bases and J by 6 bases, with 8 bases left in between. Per the germline V gene, CDR1 is SGHRS and CDR2 is YFSETQ. The CDR3 region is CASSLGDKDTQYF. The CDR3 bases are TGCGCCAGCAGCTTGGGAGATAAGGATACGCAGTATTTT.

CDR3 amino acids: CASSVAKWEPTDTQYF. In DNA, the CDR3 is TGTGCCAGCAGCGTAGCCAAGTGGGAACCCACAGATACGCAGTATTTT. The chain carries TRBV9 and TRBJ2-3; no definite D call. The germline V gene has CDR1 SGDLS and CDR2 YYNGEE. The CDR3 totals 16 residues. With 0 bases removed from V and 2 bases from J, the gap between germline ends came to 13 bases.

In nucleotides, the CDR3 is TGCGCCAGCAGCTTGGATGGACGAGCTGGGACCCAGTACTTC. It specifies CASSLDGRAGTQYF. V is TRBV5-1 and J is TRBJ2-5; D unresolved. Deletions cut 0 bases from V and 7 bases from J, with 13 bases between. Germline CDR1 is SGHRS and CDR2 is YFSETQ. The CDR3 runs 14 residues.

The J gene is TRBJ2-2, the V gene TRBV9; perhaps TRBD2 as D (5 bases). Germline CDR1 is SGDLS and CDR2 is YYNGEE. V lost 0 bases to trimming and J lost 7 bases, with 13 bases between them. The CDR3 spans 15 residues. Here the CDR3 reads CASSVALLEGGELFF. The CDR3 DNA is TGTGCCAGCAGCGTAGCTTTACTAGAGGGCGGGGAGCTGTTTTTT. The variable domain in full, completed from reference TRBV9 and TRBJ2-2, reads DSGVTQTPKHLITATGQRVTLRCSPRSGDLSVYWYQQSLDQGLQFLIQYYNGEERAKGNILERFSAQQFPDLHSELNLSSLELGDSALYFCASSVALLEGGELFFGEGSRLTVL.

V usage is TRBV21-1 and J usage is TRBJ2-7; the table's D gene call, TRBD1, was not cross checked with the DNA. TRBV21-1 is a pseudogene locus. This CDR3 contains 13 residues. The CDR3 sequence: CASSRANGYEQYF. CDR3 DNA sequence: TGTGCCAGCAGCAGGGCGAACGGCTACGAGCAGTACTTC.

The chain employs TRBV7-6 and TRBJ2-2; 11 bases agree with TRBD2. The germline V gene encodes CDR1 SGHVS and CDR2 FNYEAQ. V shed 4 bases, J shed 5 bases, and the junction held 18 bases outside the gene matches. The CDR3 has 20 residues. CDR3 sequence: CASSSTGTSGSGFPTGELFF. In DNA, the CDR3 is TGTGCCAGCAGCTCAACCGGGACTAGCGGTTCAGGATTTCCAACCGGGGAGCTGTTTTTT.

This clonotype was recorded a few times. The J gene is TRBJ2-5, the V gene TRBV23-1, with 7 bases fitting TRBD1. TRBV23-1 has ORF status, its function being uncertain. The CDR3 is 14 amino acids. Trimming removed 4 bases from V and 4 bases from J; junction bases left unmatched: 6. The CDR3 nucleotides read TGCGCCAGCAGTCCCACCAGGGGGATAGAGACCCAGTACTTC. This gives the protein CASSPTRGIETQYF.

The sample holds a few counts of this clonotype. The gene calls are TRBV5-8 and TRBJ2-1, with D hard to call. V was pared by 0 bases and J by 6 bases, with 10 bases between. This CDR3 contains 14 residues. Germline values: CDR1 SGHTS, CDR2 YDEGEE. CDR3 region: CASSLGGATNEQFF. For the CDR3, the DNA is TGTGCCAGCAGCTTGGGTGGAGCCACCAATGAGCAGTTCTTC.

The chain combines TRBV29-1 with TRBJ1-1, with 7 bases fitting TRBD1. CDR3 length: 14 amino acids. CDR1 is SQVTM, CDR2 ANQGSEA, per germline. The V and J ends lost 8 bases and 3 bases, in that order; junction bases with no gene match: 12. This chain's CDR3 is CSSRPQGGDTEAFF. The CDR3 nucleotides are TGCAGCTCCCGACCTCAGGGGGGGGACACTGAAGCTTTCTTT.

This clonotype occurred a few times. The V gene is TRBV12-3 or TRBV12-4, the J gene TRBJ1-2; 7 positions agree with TRBD1. The V and J ends lost 6 bases and 7 bases, in that order; junction bases with no gene match: 11. There are 14 residues in the CDR3. For the CDR3, the DNA is TGTGCCAGCAGCCCGGAACCCCAGGGGGTTGGCTACACCTTC. Amino acid sequence: CASSPEPQGVGYTF.

This clonotype was observed a handful of times. This chain joins TRBV12-3 or TRBV12-4 and TRBJ1-5; no reliable D call. V lost 6 bases to trimming and J lost 8 bases, with 14 bases between them. The CDR3 runs 13 residues. In DNA form, the CDR3 reads TGTGCCAGCAGCCCCCGATCCAGCGAGCCCCAGCATTTT. Translation gives CASSPRSSEPQHF.

This clonotype was counted only a few times. The rearrangement uses TRBV7-2 and TRBJ2-7; D possibly corresponds to TRBD2 (6 bases). V was cut by 5 bases and J by 0 bases, with 14 bases left in between. Germline CDR1 reads SGHTA; CDR2 reads FQGNSA. CDR3 length: 15 amino acids. The CDR3 nucleotides read TGTGCCAGCAGCCTCCACGGAGGGTTCTCCTACGAGCAGTACTTC. Translating gives CASSLHGGFSYEQYF.

This chain uses TRBV5-1 with TRBJ1-2; possible D gene TRBD1, 5 bases. Germline lookup yields CDR1 SGHRS and CDR2 YFSETQ. V lost 4 bases to trimming and J lost 7 bases, with 20 bases between them. CDR3 length: 15 amino acids. The CDR3 sequence: CASSHTGARDFGYTF. CDR3 DNA sequence: TGCGCCAGCAGCCACACCGGAGCCCGGGACTTTGGCTACACCTTC.

In its sample, this clonotype was seen a few times. The chain combines TRBV20-1 with TRBJ2-2, with TRBD1 matching 11 bases. This CDR3 has 14 residues. CDR1 is DFQATT and CDR2 is SNEGSKA in the germline V gene (reference sequence). As DNA, the CDR3 is TGCAGCTGGGCGGGGGACAGGGGGACCGGGGAGCTGTTTTTT. It is translated as CSWAGDRGTGELFF.